This T cell receptor (beta chain) was obtained from a study of blood T cell repertoires in COVID-19. Across the study: The United States, Italy and Spain provided the acute and convalescent COVID-19 samples. Nucleic acid was either cDNA or gDNA, and it came from T cells, B-cell-depleted T cells, or PBMCs.

The assay was immunoSEQ multiplex PCR, and TCRdb's table has in-frame clones only and misses some. The sample carries about 55,000 clones, roughly four fifths recorded once. The CDR3 loop spans 15 amino acids. V lost 0 bases and J 3 bases, leaving 10 bases between the germline ends. From germline, CDR1 is SGHRS and CDR2 YFSETQ. This chain uses TRBV5-1 with TRBJ1-5, with D uncertain. The receptor comes from a woman in her fifties or sixties with acute or convalescent COVID-19. The sample taken for sequencing was peripheral blood. The CDR3 spells CASSLGREPNQPQHF. As DNA, the CDR3 is TGCGCCAGCAGCTTGGGACGGGAGCCCAATCAGCCCCAGCATTTT.